This T cell receptor beta chain is from a study of memory CD4+ T cells and cytomegalovirus serostatus. Study outcomes and limitations: Median bootstrapped AUC for CMV status was just over 0.94 originally, less than 0.93 US-trained. Of about 150 reported CMV TCRbeta sequences, around 62 were found in memory CD4+ repertoires.

Of note for this clone: Its antigen is undetermined.

Single viable CD3+CD4+CD8-CD45RO+ cells were sorted as the memory CD4+ T cells. Positive selection with CD4 microbeads enriched total CD4+ T cells. Original data processing: Out-of-frame sequences were removed, leaving 2 million to 2.5 million distinct TCRbeta sequences. Here immunoSEQ multiplex PCR was the method, and the copy in TCRdb shows in-frame clones only, minus some. V and J calls and clone size are copied from that table; D and trimming were computed from the DNA. The sample consists of approximately 42,000 clones, about 80% of them appearing once. The receptor was isolated from an adult in good health and CMV-seronegative. Sample: memory CD4+ T cells from blood.

The CDR3 nucleotides read TGTGCCAGCAGCTCCCTCTTGGGGGAGACTGAAGCTTTCTTT. It specifies CASSSLLGETEAFF. The chain has TRBV11-2 and TRBJ1-1; maybe TRBD1 (5 bases). Trimming removed 4 bases from V and 5 bases from J, with 14 bases in between. Germline CDR1 is SGHAT and CDR2 is FQNNGV. This CDR3 is built from 14 residues.